These 12 T cell receptor beta chains were sequenced from one sample in a study of OX40 agonist ivuxolimab in advanced cancers. The method was the immunoSEQ multiplex PCR assay. Here the immuneACCESS table is served through TCRdb, limited to in-frame sequences with V and J called. Missing clones are a known gap in these copies; in checked studies unresolved V genes cover under half, and the rest lacks a known reason. A total of tens of thousands of clones appear in this sample, roughly 80% of them only once. The ten most abundant clones make up 1.1% of the sample. This sample comprised CD4+ or CD8+ T cells sorted from blood, obtained in a trial of the OX40 agonist ivuxolimab. Every receptor here comes from an adult with an advanced solid tumor such as melanoma, head and neck, liver or kidney cancer.

The chain is built from TRBV6-5 and TRBJ2-3; 10 bases agree with TRBD2. The germline CDR1 and CDR2 sequences are MNHEY and SVGAGI. The V gene end was trimmed by 2 bases and the J gene end by 2 bases; junction bases not matched to a gene: 4. The CDR3 contains 16 residues. CDR3 sequence: CASSYLLAGDTDTQYF. CDR3 in DNA: TGTGCCAGCAGTTACCTCCTAGCGGGAGACACAGATACGCAGTATTTT.

This clone appeared a single time. The chain uses TRBV6-1 and TRBJ2-1; 8 bases are a match to TRBD2. The V segment lost 1 base and the J segment 6 bases; nucleotides outside the gene matches: 11. The V gene's germline CDR1 is MNHNS and CDR2 SASEGT. This CDR3 spans 17 amino acids. In DNA, the CDR3 is TGTGCCAGCAGTGAAGTCCGGGGGGGGGCGAGTTTCAATGAGCAGTTCTTC. Amino acid sequence: CASSEVRGGASFNEQFF.

The rearrangement joins TRBV7-8 to TRBJ1-1, with D uncertain. Trimming removed 4 bases at V and 8 bases at J, with 11 bases between. Germline CDR1 SGHVS, CDR2 FQNEAQ. This CDR3 is 12 amino acids long. CDR3 coding DNA: TGTGCCAGCAGCTCGCGAAGCGGGGAAGCTTTCTTT. Translating it yields CASSSRSGEAFF. The complete variable domain, with remaining parts taken from reference TRBV7-8 and TRBJ1-1, reads GAGVSQSPRYKVAKRGQDVALRCDPISGHVSLFWYQQALGQGPEFLTYFQNEAQLDKSGLPSDRFFAERPEGSVSTLKIQRTQQEDSAVYLCASSSRSGEAFFGQGTRLTVV.

This clone was seen only once. The genes are TRBV6-1 and TRBJ1-4; 7 nucleotides match TRBD1. The CDR3 consists of 14 residues. The V gene end was trimmed by 6 bases and the J gene end by 8 bases; junction bases not matched to a gene: 9. Germline lookup yields CDR1 MNHNS and CDR2 SASEGT. The CDR3 nucleotides are TGTGCCAGCAGGGAGCAGGGGGGTCGGGAAAAACTGTTTTTT. This sequence encodes CASREQGGREKLFF.

The chain combines TRBV14 with TRBJ2-5; no firm D call. CDR1 SGHDN and CDR2 FVKESK come from the germline V gene. The CDR3 has 14 residues. The V and J ends lost 0 bases and 4 bases respectively, with 9 bases between them. CDR3 loop: CASSQDPRGETQYF. Written as DNA, the CDR3 is TGTGCCAGCAGCCAAGACCCCCGAGGAGAGACCCAGTACTTC.

This clone was seen once. This rearrangement joins TRBV7-9 to TRBJ2-7; 7 nucleotides line up with TRBD1. CDR1 SEHNR and CDR2 FQNEAQ come from the germline V gene (reference sequence). This CDR3 comprises 15 residues. Trimming removed 4 bases from V and 5 bases from J; junction bases left unmatched: 11. In nucleotides, the CDR3 is TGTGCCAGCAGCTCGCCCGGGACAGCCAAGGACGAGCAGTACTTC. The encoded protein is CASSSPGTAKDEQYF.

This clone was picked up a small number of times. The chain uses TRBV18 and TRBJ2-5; D uncertain. Germline V gives CDR1 KGHSH, CDR2 LQKENI. The CDR3 is 14 amino acids. The ends were cut back, 3 bases at V and 4 bases at J, with 12 bases in the middle. The CDR3 loop is CASSPWGHGETQYF. Written as DNA, the CDR3 is TGTGCCAGCTCACCTTGGGGTCACGGAGAGACCCAGTACTTC.

This rearrangement joins TRBV5-4 to TRBJ2-2; D is tentatively TRBD1 or TRBD2 (5 bases each). The CDR3 extends over 14 amino acids. Deletions cut 2 bases from V and 4 bases from J, with 9 bases between. CDR1 SGHNT and CDR2 YYREEE come from the germline V gene (reference sequence). The CDR3 region is CASSLSRGTGELFF. The CDR3 DNA reads TGTGCCAGCAGCTTATCGAGGGGCACCGGGGAGCTGTTTTTT.

The CDR3 coding sequence is TGCGCCAGCAGTCAATTGACAGGCCCCTACGAGCAGTACTTC. This sequence encodes CASSQLTGPYEQYF. V and J are TRBV10-2 and TRBJ2-7, with a weak D call TRBD1 (6 bases). The CDR3 has 14 residues. Germline CDR1 WSHSY, CDR2 SAAADI. Trimming stripped 5 bases from V and 2 bases from J, with 13 bases between.

The chain has TRBV18 and TRBJ1-1; 9 nucleotides match TRBD1. V gave up 5 bases and J gave up 3 bases; unmatched junction bases: 4. CDR1 is KGHSH and CDR2 is LQKENI in the germline V gene. The CDR3 spans 14 residues. The CDR3 DNA reads TGTGCCAGCTCAATGACAGGGGGGGACACTGAAGCTTTCTTT. It translates to CASSMTGGDTEAFF.

V is TRBV7-7 and J is TRBJ2-7; the D gene is possibly TRBD2 (7 bases). The CDR3 loop spans 15 amino acids. The V end lost 5 bases, the J end lost 6 bases, and 20 bases lay between the germline ends. Germline lookup yields CDR1 SSHAT and CDR2 FNYEAQ (reference sequence). CDR3 DNA: TGTGCCAGCAGCCCCACGGCCGCGGGGGACATCGAGCAGTACTTC. Translating it yields CASSPTAAGDIEQYF.

This chain connects TRBV5-4 to TRBJ1-2; perhaps TRBD1 as D (5 bases). V lost 3 bases and J 9 bases, leaving 9 bases between the germline ends. The CDR3 is made up of 11 amino acids. CDR1 is SGHNT, CDR2 YYREEE, per germline (reference sequence). The CDR3 loop is CASSSTVRYTF. The CDR3 bases are TGTGCCAGCAGCTCGACAGTTCGCTACACCTTC.